These 9 T cell receptor beta chains were sequenced from one sample in a study of T cell clonotyping in hematopoietic cell transplantation. Assay used: immunoSEQ multiplex PCR; TCRdb lists only in-frame clones, some missing. The table shows approximately 12,000 clones, with 70% to 80% occurring only once. The sample consisted of peripheral blood mononuclear cells, taken 180 days after allogeneic stem cell transplant. All receptors come from a male patient aged 55 to 69 who had an allogeneic stem cell transplant from an unrelated donor, so the T cells may come from the graft donor. Some clones in this sample may be carry-over from other donors' samples.

This chain joins TRBV30 and TRBJ2-7; D is ambiguous. The ends were cut back, 5 bases at V and 3 bases at J, with 11 bases in the middle. This CDR3 has 12 amino acids. Germline V gene sequence: CDR1 GTSNPN, CDR2 SVGIG (reference sequence). The CDR3 loop reads CAWGLNRYEQYF. CDR3 in DNA: TGTGCCTGGGGCCTTAACCGCTACGAGCAGTACTTC.

V gene TRBV7-2 combines with J gene TRBJ2-7; D uncertain. V lost 1 base, J lost 0 bases, and 10 bases lay in between. Germline loops: CDR1 SGHTA, CDR2 FQGNSA. The CDR3 extends over 15 amino acids. For the CDR3, the DNA is TGTGCCAGCAGCTTAGATGGCGGCTTCTCCTACGAGCAGTACTTC. Amino acids: CASSLDGGFSYEQYF.

J is TRBJ2-6 and V is TRBV9, with 9 nucleotides matching TRBD1. CDR3 length: 18 residues. The V and J ends lost 3 bases and 0 bases, in that order; junction bases with no gene match: 7. Germline CDR1 is SGDLS and CDR2 is YYNGEE. CDR3 sequence (DNA): TGTGCCAGCAGCGCCCGGACAGGGGTGGACTCTGGGGCCAACGTCCTGACTTTC. Its protein product is CASSARTGVDSGANVLTF.

The chain combines TRBV19 with TRBJ1-5; D remains unclear. CDR3 size: 14 residues. Trimming cost V 1 base and J 3 bases, with 7 bases left between them. CDR1 LNHDA and CDR2 SQIVND come from the germline V gene (reference sequence). CDR3 nucleotide sequence: TGTGCCAGTAGTATAGTCCAGGCCAATCAGCCCCAGCATTTT. As protein: CASSIVQANQPQHF.

The rearrangement joins TRBV6-1 to TRBJ1-1; D is possibly TRBD1 (5 bases). Looked up from germline, CDR1 is MNHNS and CDR2 is SASEGT. This CDR3 contains 13 residues. The germline V and J ends were trimmed by 8 bases and 1 base, with 11 bases remaining between them. The CDR3 DNA follows: TGTGCCAGCGGTCAGGGCACGAACACTGAAGCTTTCTTT. Its protein is CASGQGTNTEAFF.

The CDR3: CASSYSGSIGTEAFF. CDR3 coding DNA: TGTGCCAGCAGTTACTCGGGCAGTATTGGGACTGAAGCTTTCTTT. The chain recombines TRBV6-5 with TRBJ1-1, with no clear D. This CDR3 region has 15 residues. The V gene's germline CDR1 is MNHEY and CDR2 SVGAGI. Trimming took off 0 bases at V and 5 bases at J, with 13 bases between the two ends.

The table lists this clone with a few counts. This sequence joins TRBV5-1 and TRBJ1-1, with 7 bases aligning to TRBD1. Germline V lookup: CDR1 SGHRS, CDR2 YFSETQ. This CDR3 region has 13 residues. The junction had 3 bases not matched to a gene; V was cut back by 4 bases and J by 3 bases. DNA of the CDR3: TGCGCCAGCAGCCAGGGACAGTACACTGAAGCTTTCTTT. Translation gives CASSQGQYTEAFF.

The chain couples TRBV11-3 to TRBJ2-2; 8 positions agree with TRBD1. The CDR3 has 20 residues. Germline V CDR1 and CDR2: SGHNT, YENEEA. Trimming took 4 bases from V and 0 from J; bases not matched to a gene: 16. CDR3 region: CASSSDGTGKSGTNTGELFF. The CDR3 nucleotides are TGTGCCAGCAGCTCAGACGGGACAGGTAAAAGCGGAACGAACACCGGGGAGCTGTTTTTT.

The J gene is TRBJ2-5, the V gene TRBV11-3; TRBD1 is a possible D gene (6 bases). CDR3 length: 16 residues. The germline V gene has CDR1 SGHNT and CDR2 YENEEA. With 7 bases removed from V and 1 base from J, the gap between germline ends came to 19 bases. The CDR3 spells CASTLNTGTTQETQYF. The CDR3 DNA reads as TGTGCCAGCACCTTGAATACCGGGACAACCCAAGAGACCCAGTACTTC.